Given below is one T cell receptor gamma chain in context. What antigen it recognizes has not been identified. One base away there is no much larger clone; base qualities are not given. Thymic samples were depleted of alphabeta T cells, then CD3+ TCRVdelta1+ TCRVdelta2- thymocytes were FACS-sorted. The purity of the sorted Vdelta1+ thymocytes fell between 98% and 99.6%. Thymic specimens were obtained from fewer than ten paediatric patients, aged from 5 days to 15 months, who were undergoing corrective cardiac surgery. After the thymic tissue was dispersed, mononuclear cells were isolated using a Histopaque-1077 density gradient. For staining, the antibodies used were anti-TCRVdelta1 clone TS8.2, anti-TCRVdelta2 clone B6, anti-CD3 clone HIT3a and anti-TCRalphabeta clone IP26. Spanning cysteine to phenylalanine, the CDR3 consists of 14 amino acids. Of the read, only the CDR3 DNA is kept; its 42 bases are in frame from base 1. The CDR1 and CDR2 encoded by the germline V gene are EGSTGY and YDSYTSSV. V and J are trimmed by 6 bases and 9 bases, and the gene matches miss 17 bases of the junction.

The sample originates from a study of Vδ1+ human thymocytes (dated by TCRdb to the late 2010s). Notes on the research overall: As a data resource, the study described the mRNA-level TRG and TRD CDR3 repertoires of highly purified Vdelta1+ thymocytes obtained from young children. The multiplex-based CDR3 amplicon strategy had previously been validated against 5'RACE-based CDR3 amplicon generation methods. On the study overall, not on this receptor specifically: The thymic TRG and TRD repertoires appeared highly polyclonal, with Gaussian CDR3 length distributions, in contrast to the oligoclonal repertoires of peripheral blood. Because unexpected Vdelta2 sequences could lead to misinterpretation of bulk repertoire data, the authors recommended using highly purified populations and single-cell validation. Because no clustering by age or sex was seen, donors were not stratified by age or sex in the analyses. Roughly a fifth of thymic TRD sequences were found to be Vdelta2 (and few were Vdelta3) despite high sort purity, in contrast to peripheral blood Vdelta1+ controls. Numerous TRG clonotypes were shared among donors (up to about 6.9x10^3), while TRD repertoires were essentially private (a maximum of about 100 shared).

RNA was isolated using the RNeasy mini kit, and reverse transcription was performed with Superscript III. Multiplex PCR was used to generate CDR3 amplicons, with pooled V-gene forward primers and a constant-region reverse primer carrying Illumina adaptor overhangs. After gel purification, the amplicons were indexed with Nextera index primers over roughly 8 extra PCR cycles and then purified using AMPure XP beads. Sequencing of libraries was performed on an Illumina MiSeq using paired-end 250 bp reads, dual indexing and a roughly 20% PhiX spike-in. Per the source publication's procedure: FastQC was used to quality check the reads, while ea-utils fastq-join merged the TRG read pairs. Sequences were annotated with IMGT/HighV-QUEST, keeping only productive sequences with unambiguous V-gene assignment; clonotypes were defined by identical CDR3 sequence. For downstream analysis, the tools were VDJtools 1.1.1, tcR 2.2.3, Treemap and vegan Shannon diversity in R 3.4.4. After TCRdb called clones again from the public reads with CATT, rows with identical DNA were merged. The V and J calls reflect TCRdb's pipeline rather than the authors' work. Recorded for this sample are about 22,000 gamma-chain clones; about 13% of them occurred a single time. The ten largest clones capture about 1.9% of the sample.

Sequencing was carried out using Vdelta1+ gamma-delta thymocytes from the thymus. Read against the paper, the sample's cell subset or site label means: FACS-sorted CD3+ TCRalphabeta- TCRVdelta1+ TCRVdelta2- thymocytes. The rearranged segments are TRGV4 and TRGJ1 or TRGJ2. This receptor was taken from a child younger than two who had congenital heart surgery. The CDR3 region: CATWTKPVKRKKLF. The DNA is TGTGCCACCTGGACCAAACCGGTAAAACGTAAGAAACTCTTT.